This record concerns one T cell receptor beta chain sequence. The sample originates from a study of cytomegalovirus exposure and HLA in healthy donors. PCR primers comprised 60 Vbeta and 13 Jbeta primers. Method: immunoSEQ multiplex PCR; TCRdb's copy keeps in-frame clones and lacks some. The table for this sample gives 150,000 to 200,000 clones. The germline V gene has CDR1 SGHRS and CDR2 YFSETQ. This CDR3 region has 15 residues. Sequencing used PBMCs. This sequence joins TRBV5-1 and TRBJ2-5; tentative D call: TRBD1 (6 bases). Gene TRBJ2-7 matches the end of the DNA better, so the J call may be wrong. The source is a man younger than 45 in good health and CMV-seronegative. CDR3 sequence: CASSLGQGRNYEQYF. The CDR3 region has the DNA TGCGCCAGCAGCTTGGGGCAGGGGCGAAACTACGAGCAGTACTTC.